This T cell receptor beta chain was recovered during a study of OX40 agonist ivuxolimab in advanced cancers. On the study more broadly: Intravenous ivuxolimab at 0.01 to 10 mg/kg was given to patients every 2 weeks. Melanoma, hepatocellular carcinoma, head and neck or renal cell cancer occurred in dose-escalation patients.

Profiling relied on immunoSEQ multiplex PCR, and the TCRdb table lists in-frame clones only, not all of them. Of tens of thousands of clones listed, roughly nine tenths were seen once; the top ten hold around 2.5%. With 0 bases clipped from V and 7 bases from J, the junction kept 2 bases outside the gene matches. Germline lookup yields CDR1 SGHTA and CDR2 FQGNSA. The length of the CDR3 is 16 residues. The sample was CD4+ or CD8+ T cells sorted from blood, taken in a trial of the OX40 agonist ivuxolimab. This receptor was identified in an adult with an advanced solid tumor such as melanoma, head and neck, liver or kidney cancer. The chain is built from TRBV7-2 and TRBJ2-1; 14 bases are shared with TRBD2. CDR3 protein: CASSLAGTSGSNEQFF. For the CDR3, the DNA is TGTGCCAGCAGCTTAGCGGGGACTAGCGGGAGTAATGAGCAGTTCTTC. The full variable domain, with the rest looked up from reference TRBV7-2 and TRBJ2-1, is GAGVSQSPSNKVTEKGKDVELRCDPISGHTALYWYRQSLGQGLEFLIYFQGNSAPDKSGLPSDRFSAERTGGSVSTLTIQRTQQEDSAVYLCASSLAGTSGSNEQFFGPGTRLTVL.